The clone carrying this TCR beta chain was found once. Its antigen remains unknown. The sample originates from a study of cytomegalovirus exposure and HLA in healthy donors. Overall study: About 85 million unique TCR sequences came from HLA-typed donors in an early release.

Unmatched junction bases numbered 6, after V lost 4 bases and J lost 5 bases. CDR3 size: 16 residues. Germline V lookup: CDR1 SGHTS, CDR2 YDEGEE. Primers included in the PCR were 60 Vbeta and 13 Jbeta primers. TCRdb's copy holds only in-frame clones and misses some; the assay was immunoSEQ multiplex PCR. Of approximately 110,000 clones in the sample, under 85% were seen once. Findings of the study overall: Later analysis demonstrated an association between a missense DCLRE1C variant and TCR beta V- and J-gene trimming.

The chain uses TRBV5-8 and TRBJ2-3; 14 nucleotides line up with TRBD2. Input material: PBMCs. The receptor's source is a woman aged 50 to 60 in good health and CMV-seropositive. As DNA, the CDR3 is TGTGCCAGCAGCCTCGGGACTAGCGGGGGCGGAGATACGCAGTATTTT. Translated, it gives CASSLGTSGGGDTQYF.